This paragraph reports one T cell receptor (beta chain). Assay used: immunoSEQ multiplex PCR; TCRdb lists only in-frame clones, some missing. The data hold approximately 200,000 clones, with 80% to 90% observed a single time. This entry comes from a study of blood T cell repertoires in COVID-19. Background on the study: Recovery meant two consecutive negative NP/OP PCR tests, professional clearance, or resolved symptoms. Samples representing acute and convalescent COVID-19 were sourced from the United States, Italy and Spain.

This CDR3 comprises 13 residues. Germline values: CDR1 MNHEY, CDR2 SVGAGI. V was shortened by 7 bases and J by 8 bases, with 14 bases between the two germline ends. Participants came from 20 to 25 US areas, aged about 18 to 100 years. Sequencing was done on a sample of PBMCs or T cells enriched from blood (not recorded which). The chain is built from TRBV6-5 and TRBJ2-2, with D unresolved. The receptor's source is a young man in a cohort exposed to, infected with or recovered from COVID-19 (not recorded which). The CDR3 DNA follows: TGTGCCAGCATAAACGCCGGGTTGGGGGAGCTGTTTTTT. Its translation: CASINAGLGELFF.